These 7 T cell receptor beta chains share one sample of origin, sequenced in a study of molecular identifiers for immune sequencing clone quantification. TCRdb independently ran MiXCR on the PCR reads; one entry per CDR3 protein. The table shows roughly 90,000 distinct CDR3 sequences, with roughly 23% occurring only once. The material sequenced was naive CD8+ T cells from blood, with Jurkat cell RNA spiked in. Subset indicated: FACS-sorted CD8+CD4-CCR7+CD45RA+ naive T cells. These receptors all come from a human donor in good health. Some libraries in this study had Jurkat cell RNA spiked in.

V usage is TRBV7-9 and J usage is TRBJ2-7; D may be TRBD2 (6 bases). CDR1 and CDR2 from the germline V gene are SEHNR and FQNEAQ (reference sequence). The V end lost 5 bases, the J end lost 4 bases, and 15 bases lay between the germline ends. The CDR3 runs to 14 residues. The CDR3 nucleotides are TGTGCCAGCAGCGAAGCGGGCCTGTCGTACGAGCAGTACTTC. It encodes CASSEAGLSYEQYF.

This clonotype was picked up one time. This chain links TRBV20-1 with TRBJ2-2; 8 bases agree with TRBD2. CDR1 DFQATT and CDR2 SNEGSKA come from the germline V gene (reference sequence). The CDR3 extends over 16 amino acids. J lost 0 bases, V lost 6 bases, and 9 bases had no gene match. The CDR3 DNA reads TGCAGTGCGGGGATAGCGGGGAACGCGAACACCGGGGAGCTGTTTTTT. Translating gives CSAGIAGNANTGELFF.

As to this clonotype: Because the CDR3 is missing its conserved closing phenylalanine or tryptophan, this is likely a read error. The CDR3 DNA reads TGTGCCTGGAGTCTCCGTCGGACTGAAGCTTTCTCT. It encodes CAWSLRRTEAFS. V gene TRBV30 combines with J gene TRBJ1-1; D is ambiguous. The V end was cut by 2 bases, the J end by 5 bases, with 9 bases between. Germline V CDR1 and CDR2: GTSNPN, SVGIG (reference sequence). This CDR3 comprises 12 residues.

This clonotype was detected many times. The rearrangement uses TRBV7-2 and TRBJ2-3, with 10 nucleotides matching TRBD2. Germline V CDR1 and CDR2: SGHTA, FQGNSA. J gave up 6 bases and V 3 bases, and 6 bases lay outside the gene matches. CDR3 size: 15 residues. As DNA, the CDR3 is TGTGCCAGCAGCTTCAGCGGGAGGGCCTCGGATACGCAGTATTTT. Its protein product is CASSFSGRASDTQYF.

A few counts support this clonotype. This chain joins TRBV7-2 and TRBJ2-1, with 8 bases identical to TRBD2. This CDR3 comprises 15 residues. The junction had 6 bases not matched to a gene; V was cut back by 5 bases and J by 3 bases. The germline V gene encodes CDR1 SGHTA and CDR2 FQGNSA. CDR3 in DNA: TGTGCCAGCAGCAATAGCGGGGACTACTACAATGAGCAGTTCTTC. It yields the protein CASSNSGDYYNEQFF.

This clonotype was counted ten times or more. The chain is built from TRBV6-1 and TRBJ1-5, with D maybe TRBD1 (5 bases). CDR3 length: 16 amino acids. CDR1 is MNHNS, CDR2 SASEGT, per germline. Trimming took 3 bases from V and 5 from J, leaving 17 bases between them. Written as DNA, the CDR3 is TGTGCCAGCAGTGAGAAGGCGACAGTACGGGATCAGCCCCAGCATTTT. It specifies CASSEKATVRDQPQHF.

This clonotype has ten or more counts. V gene TRBV6-5 combines with J gene TRBJ2-7; 8 bases agree with TRBD1. Trimming removed 6 bases from V and 7 bases from J; junction bases left unmatched: 11. This CDR3 is built from 14 residues. The germline gives CDR1 MNHEY, CDR2 SVGAGI. The CDR3 loop is CASSPGGTGKEQYF. The CDR3 DNA sequence: TGTGCCAGCAGCCCCGGAGGGACAGGAAAAGAGCAGTACTTC.